The sequence of this T cell receptor beta chain was determined in a study of T cell responses to AZD1222 COVID-19 vaccine. Regarding the study as a whole: Unmutated variant regions reportedly attract nearly half of all spike-specific TCRs. Only a handful of AZD1222 recipients, roughly 6 in all, had baseline seropositivity.

Analysis merged second doses at about 4 or about 12 weeks. As for this clone: Its antigen is still unknown. This sample also contains other DNA sequences that code for the same CDR3.

This CDR3 region has 11 residues. Germline V gene lookup returns CDR1 MDHEN and CDR2 SYDVKM. V was trimmed by 6 bases and J by 3 bases, leaving 6 bases between them. The repertoire was sequenced with immunoSEQ multiplex PCR; TCRdb's copy has only in-frame clones and lacks some. Among tens of thousands of clones listed, 65% to 80% were seen once. Sample: peripheral blood, taken 28 days after the second AZD1222 dose. The TCR comes from an adult who received the AZD1222 COVID-19 vaccine. The chain joins TRBV28 to TRBJ2-7; unclear D gene. The CDR3 nucleotides are TGTGCCAGCAGCTCCTTCTACGAGCAGTACTTC. Its protein is CASSSFYEQYF.